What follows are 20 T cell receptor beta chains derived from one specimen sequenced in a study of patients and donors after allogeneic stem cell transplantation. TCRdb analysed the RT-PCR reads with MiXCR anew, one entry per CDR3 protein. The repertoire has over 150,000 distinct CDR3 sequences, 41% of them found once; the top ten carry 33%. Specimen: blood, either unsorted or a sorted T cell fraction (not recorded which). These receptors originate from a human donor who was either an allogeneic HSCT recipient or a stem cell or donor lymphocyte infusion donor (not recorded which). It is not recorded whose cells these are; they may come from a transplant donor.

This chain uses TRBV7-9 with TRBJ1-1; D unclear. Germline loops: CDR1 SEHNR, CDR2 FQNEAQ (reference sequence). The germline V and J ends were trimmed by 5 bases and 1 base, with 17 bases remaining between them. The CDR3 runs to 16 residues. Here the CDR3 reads CASSPVGLTENTEAFF. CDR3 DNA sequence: TGTGCCAGCAGCCCTGTAGGTTTAACAGAGAACACTGAAGCTTTCTTT. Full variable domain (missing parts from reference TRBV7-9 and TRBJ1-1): DTGVSQNPRHKITKRGQNVTFRCDPISEHNRLYWYRQTLGQGPEFLTYFQNEAQLEKSRLLSDRFSAERPKGSFSTLEIQRTEQGDSAMYLCASSPVGLTENTEAFFGQGTRLTVV.

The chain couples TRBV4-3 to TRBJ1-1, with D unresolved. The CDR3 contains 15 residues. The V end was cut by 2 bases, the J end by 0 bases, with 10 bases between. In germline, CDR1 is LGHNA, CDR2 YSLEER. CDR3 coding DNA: TGCGCCAGCAGCCAAACCCGTCAGGTGAACACTGAAGCTTTCTTT. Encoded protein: CASSQTRQVNTEAFF.

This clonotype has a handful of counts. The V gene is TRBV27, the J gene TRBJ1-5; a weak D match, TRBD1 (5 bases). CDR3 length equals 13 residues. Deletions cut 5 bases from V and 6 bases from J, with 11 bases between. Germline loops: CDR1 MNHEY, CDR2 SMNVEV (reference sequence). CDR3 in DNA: TGTGCCAGCAGTGGGACCTGGGGTCAGCCCCAGCATTTT. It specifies CASSGTWGQPQHF.

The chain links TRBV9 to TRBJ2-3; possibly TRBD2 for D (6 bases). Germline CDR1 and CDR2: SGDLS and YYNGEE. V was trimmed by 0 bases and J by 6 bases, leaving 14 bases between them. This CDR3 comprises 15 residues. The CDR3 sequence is CASSVVVGGRDTQYF. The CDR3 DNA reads TGTGCCAGCAGCGTAGTAGTAGGAGGGAGGGATACGCAGTATTTT.

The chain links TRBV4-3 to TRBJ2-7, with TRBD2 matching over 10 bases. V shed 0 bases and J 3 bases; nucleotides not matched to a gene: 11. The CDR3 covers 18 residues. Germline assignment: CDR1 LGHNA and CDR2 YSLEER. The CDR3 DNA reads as TGCGCCAGCAGCCAAGATCTCCTAGCGGGAGCCATAGACTACGAGCAGTACTTC. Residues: CASSQDLLAGAIDYEQYF.

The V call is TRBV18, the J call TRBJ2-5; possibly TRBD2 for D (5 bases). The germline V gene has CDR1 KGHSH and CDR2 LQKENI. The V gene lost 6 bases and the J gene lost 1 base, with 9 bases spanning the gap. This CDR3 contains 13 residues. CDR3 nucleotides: TGTGCCAGCTCCGACACTAGCCAAGAGACCCAGTACTTC. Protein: CASSDTSQETQYF.

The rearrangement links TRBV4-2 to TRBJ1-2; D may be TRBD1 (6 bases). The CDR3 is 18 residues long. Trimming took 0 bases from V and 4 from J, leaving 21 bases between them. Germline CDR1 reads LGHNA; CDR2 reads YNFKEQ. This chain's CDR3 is CASSQESTGSQLLYGYTF. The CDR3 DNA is TGTGCCAGCAGCCAAGAAAGTACAGGGTCACAGCTCCTCTATGGCTACACCTTC.

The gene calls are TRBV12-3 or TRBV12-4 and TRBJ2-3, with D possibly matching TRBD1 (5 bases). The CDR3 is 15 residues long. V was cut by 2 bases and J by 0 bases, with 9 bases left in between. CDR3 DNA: TGTGCCAGCAGTTTAAAGGGGCCTAGCACAGATACGCAGTATTTT. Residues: CASSLKGPSTDTQYF.

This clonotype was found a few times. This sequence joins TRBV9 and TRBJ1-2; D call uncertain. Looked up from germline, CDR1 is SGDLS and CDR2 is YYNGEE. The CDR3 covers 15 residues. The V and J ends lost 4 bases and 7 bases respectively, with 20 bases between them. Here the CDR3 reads CASSPRDEGSGGYTF. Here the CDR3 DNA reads TGTGCCAGCAGCCCGCGTGATGAAGGTAGTGGTGGCTACACCTTC.

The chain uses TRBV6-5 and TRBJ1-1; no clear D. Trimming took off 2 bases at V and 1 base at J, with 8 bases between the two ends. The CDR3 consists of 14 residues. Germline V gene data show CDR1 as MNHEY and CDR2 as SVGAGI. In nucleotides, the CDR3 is TGTGCCAGCAGTTACCCCCGCAAGAACACTGAAGCTTTCTTT. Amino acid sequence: CASSYPRKNTEAFF.

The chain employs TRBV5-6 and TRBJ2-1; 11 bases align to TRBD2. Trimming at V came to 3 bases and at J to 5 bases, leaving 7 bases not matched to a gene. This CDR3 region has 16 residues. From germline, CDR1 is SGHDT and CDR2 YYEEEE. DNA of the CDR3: TGTGCCAGCAGCTACTTAGCGGGAGGGCCTGACAATGAGCAGTTCTTC. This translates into CASSYLAGGPDNEQFF.

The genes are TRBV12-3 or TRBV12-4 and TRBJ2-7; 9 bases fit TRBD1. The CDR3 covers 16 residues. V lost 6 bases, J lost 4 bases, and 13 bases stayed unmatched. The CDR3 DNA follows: TGTGCCAGCAGCTATACACGCCGGGACAGGGTATACGAGCAGTACTTC. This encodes CASSYTRRDRVYEQYF.

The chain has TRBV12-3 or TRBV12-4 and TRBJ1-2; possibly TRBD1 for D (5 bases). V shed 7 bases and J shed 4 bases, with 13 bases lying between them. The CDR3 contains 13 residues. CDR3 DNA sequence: TGTGCCAGCATTATTCTGGGACGCTATGGCTACACCTTC. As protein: CASIILGRYGYTF.

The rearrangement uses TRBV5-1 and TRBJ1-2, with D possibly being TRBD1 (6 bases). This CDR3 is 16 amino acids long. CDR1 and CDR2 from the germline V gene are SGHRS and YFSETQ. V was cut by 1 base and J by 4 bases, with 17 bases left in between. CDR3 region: CASSLLGSGVSYGYTF. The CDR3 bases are TGCGCCAGCAGCTTGCTCGGGTCAGGGGTAAGCTATGGCTACACCTTC. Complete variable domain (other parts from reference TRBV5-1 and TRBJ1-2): KAGVTQTPRYLIKTRGQQVTLSCSPISGHRSVSWYQQTPGQGLQFLFEYFSETQRNKGNFPGRFSGRQFSNSRSEMNVSTLELGDSALYLCASSLLGSGVSYGYTFGSGTRLTVV.

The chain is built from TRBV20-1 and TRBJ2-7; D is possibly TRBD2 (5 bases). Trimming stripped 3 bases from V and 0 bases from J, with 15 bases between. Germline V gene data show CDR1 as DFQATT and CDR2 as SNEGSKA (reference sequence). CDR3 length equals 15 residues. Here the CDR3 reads CSASKGRRSSYEQYF. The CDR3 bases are TGCAGTGCTAGTAAGGGCAGGAGGAGCTCCTACGAGCAGTACTTC.

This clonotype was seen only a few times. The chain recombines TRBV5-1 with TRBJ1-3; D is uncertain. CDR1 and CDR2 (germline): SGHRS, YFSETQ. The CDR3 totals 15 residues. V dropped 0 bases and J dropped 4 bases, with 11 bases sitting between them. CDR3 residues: CASSLAAGGGNTIYF. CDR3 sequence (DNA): TGCGCCAGCAGCTTGGCGGCGGGAGGCGGAAACACCATATATTTT. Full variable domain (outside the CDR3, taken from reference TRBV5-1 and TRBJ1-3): KAGVTQTPRYLIKTRGQQVTLSCSPISGHRSVSWYQQTPGQGLQFLFEYFSETQRNKGNFPGRFSGRQFSNSRSEMNVSTLELGDSALYLCASSLAAGGGNTIYFGEGSWLTVV.

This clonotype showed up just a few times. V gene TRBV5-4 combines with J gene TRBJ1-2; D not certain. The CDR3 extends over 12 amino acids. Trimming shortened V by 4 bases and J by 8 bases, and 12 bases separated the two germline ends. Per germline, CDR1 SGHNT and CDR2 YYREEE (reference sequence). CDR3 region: CASSLPAGGYTF. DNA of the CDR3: TGTGCCAGCAGCCTCCCCGCGGGGGGCTACACCTTC.

The CDR3 nucleotides are TGTGCCAGCAGCTCAGCGGGTAATCAGCCCCAGCATTTT. Translating gives CASSSAGNQPQHF. The J gene is TRBJ1-5, the V gene TRBV5-6; no clear D. The CDR3 totals 13 residues. Germline assignment: CDR1 SGHDT and CDR2 YYEEEE. Deletions cut 3 bases from V and 4 bases from J, with 8 bases between.

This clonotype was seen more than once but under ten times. CDR3 region: CASSQDWGLYEQYF. The DNA for the CDR3 is TGCGCCAGCAGCCAAGACTGGGGGCTCTACGAGCAGTACTTC. The chain links TRBV4-3 to TRBJ2-7, with TRBD1 as a possible D gene (6 bases). V lost 0 bases, J lost 3 bases, and 9 bases lay in between. The germline gives CDR1 LGHNA, CDR2 YSLEER. The CDR3 totals 14 residues.

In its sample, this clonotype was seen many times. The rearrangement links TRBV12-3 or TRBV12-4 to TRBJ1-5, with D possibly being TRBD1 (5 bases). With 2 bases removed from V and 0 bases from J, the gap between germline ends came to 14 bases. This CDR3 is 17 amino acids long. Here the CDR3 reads CASSLLGGRGSNQPQHF. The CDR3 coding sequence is TGTGCCAGCAGTTTACTCGGGGGAAGAGGTAGCAATCAGCCCCAGCATTTT.